Listed here are 3 T cell receptor gamma chains from one sample, sequenced in a study of gammadelta T cells in human blood. TCRdb used CATT to re-call clones from the RT-PCR reads. The sample lists over a hundred gamma-chain clones; about a sixth were seen once. Sequenced sample: Vgamma9Vdelta2 gamma-delta T cells from infant blood. These receptors all stem from a human donor.

By sample share, this clone is hyperexpanded. The V and J genes are TRGV8 and TRGJP1. Germline CDR1 reads VENAVY; CDR2 reads YDSYNSRV. The CDR3 is made up of 12 amino acids. V gave up 10 bases and J gave up 0 bases; unmatched junction bases: 2. The CDR3 region has the DNA TGTGCCACGCATACCACTGGTTGGTTCAAGATATTT. Its protein product is CATHTTGWFKIF.

By frequency in the sample, this clone is large. The chain recombines TRGV4 with TRGJP1. This CDR3 is 12 amino acids long. V trimming: 4 bases; J trimming: 4 bases; junction bases outside the gene matches: 0. From germline, CDR1 is EGSTGY and CDR2 YDSYTSSV. Here the CDR3 reads CATWDTGWFKIF. As DNA, the CDR3 is TGTGCCACCTGGGACACTGGTTGGTTCAAGATATTT.

This clone occurred a few times. The chain uses TRGV4 and TRGJ1 or TRGJ2. The CDR3 is 13 amino acids. V trimming: 0 bases; J trimming: 2 bases; junction bases outside the gene matches: 1. Looked up from germline, CDR1 is EGSTGY and CDR2 is YDSYTSSV. This CDR3 is CATWDGHYYKKLF. The CDR3 nucleotides read TGTGCCACCTGGGATGGGCATTATTATAAGAAACTCTTT.